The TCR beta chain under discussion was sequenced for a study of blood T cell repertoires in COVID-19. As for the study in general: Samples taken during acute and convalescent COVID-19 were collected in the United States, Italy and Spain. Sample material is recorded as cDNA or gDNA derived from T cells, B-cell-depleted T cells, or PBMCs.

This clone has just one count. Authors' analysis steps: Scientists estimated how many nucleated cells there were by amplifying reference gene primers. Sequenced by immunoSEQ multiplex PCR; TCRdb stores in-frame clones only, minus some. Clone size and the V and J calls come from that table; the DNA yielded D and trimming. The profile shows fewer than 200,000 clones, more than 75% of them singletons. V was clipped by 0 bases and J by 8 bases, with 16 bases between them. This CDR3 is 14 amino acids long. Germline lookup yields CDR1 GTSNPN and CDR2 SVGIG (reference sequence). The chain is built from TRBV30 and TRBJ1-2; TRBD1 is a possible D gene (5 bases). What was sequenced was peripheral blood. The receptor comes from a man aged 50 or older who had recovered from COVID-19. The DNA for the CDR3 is TGTGCCTGGAGTGTGGGGCAGACCCACTGGGGCTACACCTTC. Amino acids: CAWSVGQTHWGYTF. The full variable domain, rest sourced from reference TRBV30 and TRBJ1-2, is SQTIHQWPATLVQPVGSPLSLECTVEGTSNPNLYWYRQAAGRGLQLLFYSVGIGQISSEVPQNLSASRPQDRQFILSSKKLLLSDSGFYLCAWSVGQTHWGYTFGSGTRLTVV.